Below are 28 T cell receptor beta chains sequenced from a single sample in a study of identical twins. TCRdb ran MiXCR on the 5' RACE reads and lists one entry per CDR3 protein. The sample yields about 660,000 distinct CDR3 sequences, 8.6% seen once. The data were also submitted as part of a second study, on yellow fever vaccine responses in identical twins.

The material sequenced was PBMCs. The receptors come from a young woman in good health.

This clonotype was detected only a few times. The chain links TRBV28 to TRBJ2-7, with 15 bases identical to TRBD2. The J segment lost 2 bases and the V segment lost 7 bases, leaving 18 bases of the junction unmatched. This CDR3 spans 20 amino acids. Germline V gives CDR1 MDHEN, CDR2 SYDVKM. The CDR3 DNA follows: TGTGCCAGCACCATGAGGGGACTGCGGACTAGCGGGGGGGCCCCCTACGAGCAGTACTTC. Translation: CASTMRGLRTSGGAPYEQYF.

V usage is TRBV5-4 and J usage is TRBJ2-1; 7 nucleotides agree with TRBD2. J lost 10 bases, V lost 3 bases, and 16 bases had no gene match. This CDR3 has 16 amino acids. Germline V gene lookup returns CDR1 SGHNT and CDR2 YYREEE (reference sequence). CDR3 amino acids: CASSWGGLAVVAEQFF. The DNA for the CDR3 is TGTGCCAGCAGCTGGGGAGGGCTAGCGGTTGTTGCGGAGCAGTTCTTC.

This chain links TRBV6-2 or TRBV6-3 with TRBJ2-3, with 8 bases that match TRBD1. The CDR3 length is 16 residues. V trimming: 2 bases; J trimming: 1 base; junction bases outside the gene matches: 5. Looked up from germline, CDR1 is MNHEY and CDR2 is SVGEGT. In nucleotides, the CDR3 is TGTGCCAGCAGTTACCAACCGGGACAGGGCACAGATACGCAGTATTTT. Amino acid sequence: CASSYQPGQGTDTQYF.

This chain joins TRBV6-6 and TRBJ2-7, with unresolved D. V lost 9 bases to trimming and J lost 4 bases, with 16 bases between them. The CDR3 spans 13 residues. Germline CDR1 MNHNY, CDR2 SVGAGI (reference sequence). The CDR3 loop reads CASRVGRFYEQYF. The CDR3 nucleotides are TGTGCCAGTCGTGTTGGCAGGTTTTACGAGCAGTACTTC.

Ten or more counts support this clonotype. The chain combines TRBV29-1 with TRBJ2-7; tentatively, D is TRBD2 (5 bases). There are 14 residues in the CDR3. CDR1 and CDR2 (germline): SQVTM, ANQGSEA. The ends were cut back, 7 bases at V and 2 bases at J, with 18 bases in the middle. The CDR3 sequence is CSADGVAKPYEQYF. CDR3 DNA sequence: TGCAGCGCCGACGGGGTTGCAAAGCCCTACGAGCAGTACTTC.

This clonotype was seen more than once but under ten times. The V gene is TRBV4-3, the J gene TRBJ2-1, with 11 bases lining up with TRBD2. This CDR3 contains 15 residues. The germline V gene encodes CDR1 LGHNA and CDR2 YSLEER. The junction had 6 bases not matched to a gene; V was cut back by 4 bases and J by 7 bases. As DNA, the CDR3 is TGCGCCAGCAGCCGAGGACTAGCGGGCGAGAATGAGCAGTTCTTC. Translating gives CASSRGLAGENEQFF.

The chain links TRBV2 to TRBJ2-3, with D possibly being TRBD1 or TRBD2 (6 bases each). The CDR3 loop spans 15 amino acids. Germline lookup yields CDR1 SNHLY and CDR2 FYNNEI. V lost 7 bases and J lost 4, with 18 bases in between. CDR3: CASKVEGGLADTQYF. The CDR3 bases are TGTGCCAGCAAGGTTGAAGGGGGGCTCGCAGATACGCAGTATTTT. The full variable domain, its missing parts supplied by reference TRBV2 and TRBJ2-3, is EPEVTQTPSHQVTQMGQEVILRCVPISNHLYFYWYRQILGQKVEFLVSFYNNEISEKSEIFDDQFSVERPDGSNFTLKIRSTKLEDSAMYFCASKVEGGLADTQYFGPGTRLTVL.

About this clonotype: Being one base from a much bigger clone, this may be a read error. For the CDR3, the DNA is TGTGCCAGCAGTGATCTGGGAGGGCCCTACGAGCAGTACTTC. It encodes CASSDLGGPYEQYF. This chain links TRBV25-1 with TRBJ2-7; 7 positions match TRBD2. The V gene's germline CDR1 is MGHDK and CDR2 SYGVNS. The V segment lost 3 bases and the J segment 2 bases; nucleotides outside the gene matches: 4. The CDR3 totals 14 residues.

In its sample, this clonotype was seen a few times. The V gene is TRBV7-2, the J gene TRBJ2-7, with D unresolved. V gave up 10 bases and J gave up 3 bases, with 19 bases separating them. This CDR3 is built from 14 residues. Germline loops: CDR1 SGHTA, CDR2 FQGNSA. In nucleotides, the CDR3 is TGTGCCACCCGCCAGTCAGGTAGCCTCTACGAGCAGTACTTC. The encoded protein is CATRQSGSLYEQYF.

The V gene is TRBV7-9, the J gene TRBJ2-7; no clear D. The CDR3 loop spans 12 amino acids. The V end was cut by 5 bases, the J end by 7 bases, with 12 bases between. Germline V gene lookup returns CDR1 SEHNR and CDR2 FQNEAQ (reference sequence). The CDR3 here is CASSPMMGEQYF. In DNA, the CDR3 is TGTGCCAGCAGCCCGATGATGGGAGAGCAGTACTTC. The full variable domain, completed using reference TRBV7-9 and TRBJ2-7, is DTGVSQNPRHKITKRGQNVTFRCDPISEHNRLYWYRQTLGQGPEFLTYFQNEAQLEKSRLLSDRFSAERPKGSFSTLEIQRTEQGDSAMYLCASSPMMGEQYFGPGTRLTVT.

This chain links TRBV19 with TRBJ2-7; perhaps TRBD1 as D (6 bases). Germline assignment: CDR1 LNHDA and CDR2 SQIVND (reference sequence). With 3 bases removed from V and 5 bases from J, the gap between germline ends came to 20 bases. This CDR3 has 16 amino acids. CDR3 DNA: TGTGCCAGTAGTATCCTGAAGACAGGTTCGGGCCACGAGCAGTACTTC. Protein sequence: CASSILKTGSGHEQYF.

This clonotype was picked up many times. CDR3 in DNA: TGCGCCAGCAGCTTGGATGGGACAGTATACAATGAGCAGTTCTTC. Protein product: CASSLDGTVYNEQFF. The J gene is TRBJ2-1, the V gene TRBV5-1, with 7 bases fitting TRBD1. CDR1 SGHRS and CDR2 YFSETQ come from the germline V gene. The CDR3 is made up of 15 amino acids. J lost 4 bases, V lost 0 bases, and 4 bases had no gene match. The complete variable domain, with remaining parts taken from reference TRBV5-1 and TRBJ2-1, reads KAGVTQTPRYLIKTRGQQVTLSCSPISGHRSVSWYQQTPGQGLQFLFEYFSETQRNKGNFPGRFSGRQFSNSRSEMNVSTLELGDSALYLCASSLDGTVYNEQFFGPGTRLTVL.

The chain carries TRBV20-1 and TRBJ2-3; D gene uncertain. V gave up 6 bases and J gave up 1 base, with 14 bases separating them. Germline CDR1 reads DFQATT; CDR2 reads SNEGSKA (reference sequence). This CDR3 comprises 14 residues. CDR3 sequence: CSAPTLGRTDTQYF. Here the CDR3 DNA reads TGCAGTGCGCCTACTCTCGGCCGCACAGATACGCAGTATTTT.

The table lists this clonotype with many counts. The V and J genes are TRBV5-1 and TRBJ2-1; no firm D call. This CDR3 is built from 16 residues. Germline loops: CDR1 SGHRS, CDR2 YFSETQ. The germline V and J ends were trimmed by 0 bases and 5 bases, with 15 bases remaining between them. The CDR3 loop is CASSLGGGTANNEQFF. The CDR3 DNA is TGCGCCAGCAGCTTGGGCGGCGGAACCGCGAACAATGAGCAGTTCTTC. The variable domain in full, with the rest retrieved from reference TRBV5-1 and TRBJ2-1, is KAGVTQTPRYLIKTRGQQVTLSCSPISGHRSVSWYQQTPGQGLQFLFEYFSETQRNKGNFPGRFSGRQFSNSRSEMNVSTLELGDSALYLCASSLGGGTANNEQFFGPGTRLTVL.

At least ten counts were recorded for this clonotype. The CDR3 nucleotides are TGTGCCAGCAGTTGGGGACTAGCGGGAGCGAGCGGGGAGCTGTTTTTT. Its translation: CASSWGLAGASGELFF. The chain uses TRBV12-3 or TRBV12-4 and TRBJ2-2; 14 bases agree with TRBD2. The ends lost 4 bases at V and 7 bases at J; junction bases unmatched: 5. This CDR3 contains 16 residues.

This clonotype turned up a few times. V is TRBV29-1 and J is TRBJ2-3; 8 bases line up with TRBD2. CDR3 length: 16 amino acids. The ends lost 6 bases at V and 6 bases at J; junction bases unmatched: 17. Germline V gives CDR1 SQVTM, CDR2 ANQGSEA. The CDR3 spells CSVESPGLESEDTQYF. In DNA, the CDR3 is TGCAGCGTCGAGTCCCCGGGACTAGAGTCAGAGGATACGCAGTATTTT.

This clonotype appeared a few times. The chain combines TRBV15 with TRBJ2-3; TRBD2 aligns across 13 bases. Germline assignment: CDR1 LNHNV and CDR2 YYDKDF (reference sequence). J gave up 4 bases and V 3 bases, and 7 bases lay outside the gene matches. This CDR3 is 17 amino acids long. The CDR3 region has the DNA TGTGCCACCAGCAGTCGCACTAGCGGGAGGGGAGCAGATACGCAGTATTTT. Its protein is CATSSRTSGRGADTQYF.

This clonotype came up a few times. The rearrangement links TRBV5-1 to TRBJ2-3; D is uncertain. The CDR3 has 15 residues. The germline CDR1 and CDR2 sequences are SGHRS and YFSETQ. Trimming cost V 1 base and J 1 base, with 10 bases left between them. CDR3 in DNA: TGCGCCAGCAGCTTGCTAGGTGTACGCACAGATACGCAGTATTTT. This translates into CASSLLGVRTDTQYF.

The chain has TRBV20-1 and TRBJ2-1; 8 bases align to TRBD2. V gave up 0 bases and J gave up 3 bases; unmatched junction bases: 10. CDR3 length equals 17 residues. From germline, CDR1 is DFQATT and CDR2 SNEGSKA (reference sequence). In DNA form, the CDR3 reads TGCAGTGCTAGAGATTCAAGACTAGCGTCGGTCTACAATGAGCAGTTCTTC. This gives the protein CSARDSRLASVYNEQFF.

Only a few counts were recorded for this clonotype. The chain recombines TRBV6-5 with TRBJ2-1; a weak D match, TRBD1 (5 bases). V lost 4 bases to trimming and J lost 5 bases, with 21 bases between them. This CDR3 contains 17 residues. The V gene's germline CDR1 is MNHEY and CDR2 SVGAGI. This CDR3 reads CASSSQDKIFRDNEQFF. DNA for the CDR3: TGTGCCAGCAGTTCCCAGGACAAAATTTTTAGGGACAATGAGCAGTTCTTC.

This clonotype has just a few counts. The J gene is TRBJ2-2, the V gene TRBV4-3; TRBD2 matches at 8 bases. V shed 6 bases and J 0 bases; nucleotides not matched to a gene: 6. The CDR3 sequence is 16 residues long. Germline CDR1 is LGHNA and CDR2 is YSLEER. The CDR3, as DNA: TGCGCCAGCAGTCAGCTAGCGGGCGCGAACACCGGGGAGCTGTTTTTT. Translation: CASSQLAGANTGELFF.

This clonotype was seen repeatedly, ten times or more. The chain employs TRBV29-1 and TRBJ2-5; TRBD1 matches at 9 bases. Germline CDR1 is SQVTM and CDR2 is ANQGSEA. J gave up 5 bases and V 5 bases, and 9 bases lay outside the gene matches. The CDR3 contains 14 residues. CDR3 sequence: CSVMWDRELETQYF. CDR3 nucleotide sequence: TGCAGCGTTATGTGGGACAGGGAGCTGGAGACCCAGTACTTC. Filled out from reference TRBV29-1 and TRBJ2-5, the complete variable domain reads SAVISQKPSRDICQRGTSLTIQCQVDSQVTMMFWYRQQPGQSLTLIATANQGSEATYESGFVIDKFPISRPNLTFSTLTVSNMSPEDSSIYLCSVMWDRELETQYFGPGTRLLVL.

V and J are TRBV25-1 and TRBJ2-1; D is unresolved. V lost 7 bases, J lost 7 bases, and 8 bases lay in between. The germline V gene has CDR1 MGHDK and CDR2 SYGVNS. The CDR3 totals 11 residues. DNA of the CDR3: TGTGCCAGCAACAGCCTTAATGAGCAGTTCTTC. Translated: CASNSLNEQFF.

The genes are TRBV7-2 and TRBJ2-2; 11 bases fit TRBD2. After removal of 3 bases from V and 6 bases from J, the junction contained 3 bases not matched to a gene. This CDR3 spans 15 amino acids. Germline V gene lookup returns CDR1 SGHTA and CDR2 FQGNSA. This CDR3 reads CASSLRSGGAGELFF. Written as DNA, the CDR3 is TGTGCCAGCAGCTTGCGTAGCGGGGGGGCCGGGGAGCTGTTTTTT.

This clonotype was counted many times. The J gene is TRBJ2-5, the V gene TRBV10-3; D remains ambiguous. V was pared by 3 bases and J by 2 bases, with 10 bases between. The CDR3 sequence is 14 residues long. CDR1 is ENHRY and CDR2 is SYGVKD in the germline V gene. The CDR3 loop reads CAISDPTEQETQYF. The DNA for the CDR3 is TGTGCCATCAGTGACCCCACAGAACAAGAGACCCAGTACTTC.

This clonotype was seen at least ten times. This chain uses TRBV29-1 with TRBJ2-4; D remains unclear. Trimming stripped 5 bases from V and 3 bases from J, with 17 bases between. Germline assignment: CDR1 SQVTM and CDR2 ANQGSEA. This CDR3 is 15 amino acids long. CDR3 amino acids: CSVRSIGYGKNIQYF. For the CDR3, the DNA is TGCAGCGTTCGATCGATCGGGTATGGCAAAAACATTCAGTACTTC.

This clonotype was detected ten times or more. CDR3 residues: CASSHPLLSQETQYF. DNA of the CDR3: TGTGCCAGCAGCCACCCGTTACTAAGTCAAGAGACCCAGTACTTC. The V gene is TRBV3-1, the J gene TRBJ2-5; D call uncertain. The CDR3 spans 15 residues. V lost 3 bases, J lost 2 bases, and 13 bases lay in between. CDR1 is LGHDT, CDR2 YNNKEL, per germline (reference sequence).

This clonotype came up many times. The chain has TRBV25-1 and TRBJ2-1; 9 nucleotides match TRBD1. Germline CDR1 MGHDK, CDR2 SYGVNS. J was trimmed by 4 bases and V by 4 bases; bases with no gene match: 8. The CDR3 totals 16 residues. Here the CDR3 reads CASSGTGGDPYNEQFF. The CDR3 DNA reads as TGTGCCAGCAGTGGAACAGGGGGCGACCCTTACAATGAGCAGTTCTTC.